The 3 T cell receptor beta chains below come from one sample, sequenced in a study of T-cell memory formation after mild COVID-19. TCRdb re-called the 5' RACE reads through MiXCR, storing one row per CDR3 protein. In the table there are around 400,000 distinct CDR3 sequences, roughly 26% of which are singletons. Material for sequencing was PBMCs or a T cell subset sorted from them (not recorded which). The receptors were gathered from an adult woman who had mild COVID-19 (a few samples of this study predate the infection). Cell type and time point are not known.

The rearrangement links TRBV7-3 to TRBJ2-3, with 10 bases that match TRBD2. CDR1 and CDR2 from the germline V gene are SGHTA and FQGTGA. V lost 4 bases and J lost 3; bases outside the gene matches: 7. The CDR3 extends over 16 amino acids. CDR3 region: CASSSGLAIGTDTQYF. The CDR3 DNA reads TGTGCCAGCAGCTCGGGACTAGCGATCGGAACAGATACGCAGTATTTT.

J is TRBJ1-2 and V is TRBV24-1; weak D call: TRBD1 (5 bases). Germline assignment: CDR1 KGHDR and CDR2 SFDVKD. Trimming removed 4 bases at V and 7 bases at J, with 6 bases between. The CDR3 loop spans 11 amino acids. The CDR3 DNA sequence: TGTGCCACCAGTGAAGGGGCTGGCTACACCTTC. It specifies CATSEGAGYTF.

This clonotype was observed a handful of times. J is TRBJ2-2 and V is TRBV19; 9 bases are shared with TRBD1. CDR1 and CDR2 from the germline V gene are LNHDA and SQIVND (reference sequence). The J segment lost 2 bases and the V segment lost 7 bases, leaving 5 bases of the junction unmatched. This CDR3 comprises 15 residues. Here the CDR3 DNA reads TGTGCCAGTATGTGGGGACAGGGAAACACCGGGGAGCTGTTTTTT. Protein product: CASMWGQGNTGELFF.